The 32 T cell receptor beta chains given below trace back to one sample, sequenced in a study of CD8 T cells in ankylosing spondylitis (dated by TCRdb to 2015 to 2018). What the study reported, not specific to this receptor: A TCR beta motif of 8 or 9 highly homologous amino acid variants appeared characteristic of blood from ankylosing spondylitis patients.

Their antigens remain unidentified. The library was generated by 5' RACE. Sequencer: Illumina HiSeq 2500. TCRdb reprocessing: public reads trimmed at Q25 with fastp, clones called with MiXCR, in-frame beta chains kept. Duplicate CDR3 protein sequences are folded into a single record with the most common DNA and genes. Within this sample are 800,000 to 900,000 distinct CDR3 sequences, with about 12% of them counted one time only. The top ten clonotypes cover approximately 0.46% of the sample. The sequencing input was blood, either unsorted or a sorted T cell fraction (not recorded which). These receptors originate from a male donor with ankylosing spondylitis.

The V call is TRBV6-5, the J call TRBJ1-5; TRBD1 matches 9 bases. The CDR3 loop spans 15 amino acids. With V trimmed by 2 bases and J by 5 bases, 4 bases remained unmatched. Per the germline V gene, CDR1 is MNHEY and CDR2 is SVGAGI. For the CDR3, the DNA is TGTGCCAGCAGTTACCTGGGACAGGGTGATCAGCCCCAGCATTTT. Translating gives CASSYLGQGDQPQHF.

This chain uses TRBV7-2 with TRBJ2-6; D is unclear. There are 16 residues in the CDR3. The V and J ends lost 5 bases and 1 base respectively, with 12 bases between them. The V gene's germline CDR1 is SGHTA and CDR2 FQGNSA. DNA for the CDR3: TGTGCCAGCAGCCCCAGGACGGTTTCTGGGGCCAACGTCCTGACTTTC. It codes for CASSPRTVSGANVLTF.

This clonotype was seen a handful of times. This chain uses TRBV3-1 with TRBJ2-1, with TRBD2 matching over 7 bases. CDR3 length equals 14 residues. V trimming: 4 bases; J trimming: 4 bases; junction bases outside the gene matches: 4. Per germline, CDR1 LGHDT and CDR2 YNNKEL (reference sequence). CDR3 amino acids: CASSRDYQYNEQFF. The DNA of the CDR3 is TGTGCCAGCAGCCGGGACTACCAGTACAATGAGCAGTTCTTC.

The CDR3 spells CASSPGNYEQFF. The CDR3 DNA reads TGTGCCAGCTCACCCGGGAACTATGAGCAGTTCTTC. The chain couples TRBV18 to TRBJ2-1; a possible D gene is TRBD2 (5 bases). Germline V gene lookup returns CDR1 KGHSH and CDR2 LQKENI. V was shortened by 3 bases and J by 8 bases, with 8 bases between the two germline ends. This CDR3 is 12 amino acids long.

This chain uses TRBV7-2 with TRBJ2-1, with D unresolved. The V end lost 3 bases, the J end lost 7 bases, and 7 bases lay between the germline ends. This CDR3 has 12 residues. CDR1 and CDR2 (germline): SGHTA, FQGNSA. This chain's CDR3 is CASSFHRNEQFF. Written as DNA, the CDR3 is TGTGCCAGCAGCTTCCACCGGAATGAGCAGTTCTTC.

This clonotype has a count of ten or more. The CDR3 sequence is CASNQGNSYEQYF. CDR3 DNA: TGCGCCAGTAATCAGGGGAATTCCTACGAGCAGTACTTC. This sequence joins TRBV5-1 and TRBJ2-7; maybe TRBD1 (6 bases). Looked up from germline, CDR1 is SGHRS and CDR2 is YFSETQ. The V end was cut by 8 bases, the J end by 1 base, with 13 bases between. This CDR3 has 13 residues.

The chain uses TRBV25-1 and TRBJ2-7; tentatively, D is TRBD1 or TRBD2 (5 bases each). This CDR3 region has 11 residues. The germline V gene has CDR1 MGHDK and CDR2 SYGVNS. The V end was cut by 7 bases, the J end by 9 bases, with 13 bases between. CDR3 loop: CASMGPAGQYF. The CDR3 coding sequence is TGTGCCAGCATGGGGCCGGCGGGGCAGTACTTC.

The chain combines TRBV9 with TRBJ2-1, with 10 nucleotides matching TRBD2. The CDR3 spans 17 residues. V was clipped by 0 bases and J by 4 bases; unmatched bases: 7. Germline assignment: CDR1 SGDLS and CDR2 YYNGEE. The CDR3: CASSVASGGAQYNEQFF. The CDR3 DNA is TGTGCCAGCAGCGTAGCCAGCGGGGGGGCGCAATACAATGAGCAGTTCTTC.

The rearrangement uses TRBV11-2 and TRBJ2-1; 12 positions agree with TRBD2. J was trimmed by 9 bases and V by 8 bases; bases with no gene match: 5. Germline CDR1 is SGHAT and CDR2 is FQNNGV. This CDR3 comprises 13 residues. In nucleotides, the CDR3 is TGTGCCAGCGGACTAGCGGGATTTGGTGAGCAGTTCTTC. Residues: CASGLAGFGEQFF.

This chain joins TRBV15 and TRBJ2-4, with D possibly matching TRBD1 (5 bases). Trimming stripped 5 bases from V and 7 bases from J, with 15 bases between. Per the germline V gene, CDR1 is LNHNV and CDR2 is YYDKDF (reference sequence). This CDR3 has 14 amino acids. The CDR3 DNA follows: TGTGCCACCAGCCCCCGCCGACAGACGAACATTCAGTACTTC. Its protein is CATSPRRQTNIQYF.

This clonotype appeared a few times. The junction shows a germline mismatch at one end, possibly a read error. The rearrangement joins TRBV5-1 to TRBJ2-5, with 10 bases that match TRBD1. The CDR3 covers 15 residues. CDR1 and CDR2 (germline): SGHRS, YFSETQ. CDR3 protein: CASSLVTGGLETQYF. In DNA, the CDR3 is TGTGCCAGCAGCTTAGTGACAGGGGGCTTGGAGACCCAGTACTTC.

This clonotype was observed a few times. The chain has TRBV4-3 and TRBJ2-7; D is unclear. Trimming removed 4 bases at V and 5 bases at J, with 18 bases between. Germline-derived CDR1 and CDR2 are LGHNA and YSLEER. The CDR3 sequence is 15 residues long. The CDR3 spells CASSPFIRGLDEQYF. For the CDR3, the DNA is TGCGCCAGCAGCCCCTTCATAAGAGGTCTCGACGAGCAGTACTTC.

Ten or more counts support this clonotype. The rearrangement links TRBV7-2 to TRBJ2-5; 9 bases match TRBD1. The CDR3 contains 15 residues. V gave up 5 bases and J gave up 2 bases; unmatched junction bases: 6. Germline loops: CDR1 SGHTA, CDR2 FQGNSA. CDR3 in amino acids: CASSTQGTGQETQYF. Written as DNA, the CDR3 is TGTGCCAGCAGCACACAGGGGACAGGGCAAGAGACCCAGTACTTC.

This chain connects TRBV11-2 to TRBJ2-7; either TRBD1 or TRBD2 may supply D (5 bases each). The CDR3 runs to 14 residues. The ends were cut back, 5 bases at V and 5 bases at J, with 16 bases in the middle. Germline values: CDR1 SGHAT, CDR2 FQNNGV. CDR3 DNA sequence: TGTGCCAGCAGCCGATTGGGGGAAGCCAACGAGCAGTACTTC. Translating it yields CASSRLGEANEQYF.

Many counts were recorded for this clonotype. The chain recombines TRBV7-2 with TRBJ1-1, with D uncertain. There are 13 residues in the CDR3. Germline V lookup: CDR1 SGHTA, CDR2 FQGNSA. The germline V and J ends were trimmed by 2 bases and 5 bases, with 9 bases remaining between them. The CDR3 nucleotides read TGTGCCAGCAGCTTAAAGGGAAGGACTGAAGCTTTCTTT. Translation: CASSLKGRTEAFF.

V usage is TRBV24-1 and J usage is TRBJ2-6; D may be TRBD1 (5 bases). The CDR3 has 15 residues. Per germline, CDR1 KGHDR and CDR2 SFDVKD. The V end lost 5 bases, the J end lost 2 bases, and 9 bases lay between the germline ends. The CDR3: CATSGVGAGANVLTF. Here the CDR3 DNA reads TGTGCCACCAGTGGTGTAGGGGCTGGGGCCAACGTCCTGACTTTC.

The chain recombines TRBV20-1 with TRBJ1-5; D is perhaps TRBD1 (6 bases). The length of the CDR3 is 17 residues. Looked up from germline, CDR1 is DFQATT and CDR2 is SNEGSKA (reference sequence). Trimming removed 6 bases at V and 5 bases at J, with 26 bases between. For the CDR3, the DNA is TGCAGTGCCGAGTATTTGCGGACGAGGGGGGTGTATCAGCCCCAGCATTTT. Its translation is CSAEYLRTRGVYQPQHF.

The table lists this clonotype with a few counts. This chain uses TRBV7-2 with TRBJ2-3; a possible D gene is TRBD1 (6 bases). Trimming took 5 bases from V and 4 from J, leaving 10 bases between them. Germline V gene sequence: CDR1 SGHTA, CDR2 FQGNSA. The CDR3 covers 13 residues. The CDR3: CASSARQADTQYF. The CDR3 region has the DNA TGTGCCAGCAGCGCCAGACAGGCAGATACGCAGTATTTT.

The chain joins TRBV20-1 to TRBJ1-1; 10 bases map to TRBD1. CDR3 length: 14 residues. The V segment lost 5 bases and the J segment 3 bases; nucleotides outside the gene matches: 6. In germline, CDR1 is DFQATT, CDR2 SNEGSKA (reference sequence). The CDR3 sequence: CSAAPGTGDTEAFF. For the CDR3, the DNA is TGCAGTGCTGCACCCGGGACAGGGGACACTGAAGCTTTCTTT.

The V call is TRBV6-2 or TRBV6-3, the J call TRBJ1-1; D is undetermined. The germline V and J ends were trimmed by 8 bases and 2 bases, with 18 bases remaining between them. Germline V gene sequence: CDR1 MNHEY, CDR2 SVGEGT. The CDR3 runs to 15 residues. Here the CDR3 reads CASRSFGESNTEAFF. As DNA, the CDR3 is TGTGCCAGCCGCTCCTTCGGTGAAAGTAACACTGAAGCTTTCTTT.

The chain employs TRBV5-1 and TRBJ1-1; D not resolved. V lost 7 bases, J lost 2 bases, and 15 bases lay in between. The CDR3 is made up of 14 amino acids. Germline V lookup: CDR1 SGHRS, CDR2 YFSETQ. The CDR3 here is CASAPRGSNTEAFF. The DNA of the CDR3 is TGCGCCAGCGCCCCCCGAGGAAGTAACACTGAAGCTTTCTTT. Based on the CDR3 plus reference TRBV5-1 and TRBJ1-1, the full variable domain is KAGVTQTPRYLIKTRGQQVTLSCSPISGHRSVSWYQQTPGQGLQFLFEYFSETQRNKGNFPGRFSGRQFSNSRSEMNVSTLELGDSALYLCASAPRGSNTEAFFGQGTRLTVV.

V gene TRBV12-3 or TRBV12-4 combines with J gene TRBJ1-2; a possible D gene is TRBD1 (5 bases). There are 13 residues in the CDR3. The V and J ends lost 5 bases and 7 bases respectively, with 14 bases between them. CDR3 nucleotides: TGTGCCAGCAGTCCCGCGGGAGGGGTTGGCTACACCTTC. As protein: CASSPAGGVGYTF.

The chain is built from TRBV6-5 and TRBJ2-5; no reliable D call. The CDR3 has 15 amino acids. The germline gives CDR1 MNHEY, CDR2 SVGAGI. V lost 0 bases and J lost 4, with 12 bases in between. The CDR3 nucleotides are TGTGCCAGCAGTTACTCGGGCAGATTGCGAGAGACCCAGTACTTC. It translates to CASSYSGRLRETQYF.

A remark on this clonotype: At one of its ends the junction is not consistent with the germline gene, which may arise from a read error. V is TRBV5-1 and J is TRBJ1-6; D not certain. The CDR3 is 18 residues long. Per the germline V gene, CDR1 is SGHRS and CDR2 is YFSETQ. The DNA of the CDR3 is TGCGCCAGCAGCTTGGAGGGAACCCCACGCTCCTGTAATTCACCCCTCCACTTT. Protein sequence: CASSLEGTPRSCNSPLHF. Complete variable domain (other parts from reference TRBV5-1 and TRBJ1-6): KAGVTQTPRYLIKTRGQQVTLSCSPISGHRSVSWYQQTPGQGLQFLFEYFSETQRNKGNFPGRFSGRQFSNSRSEMNVSTLELGDSALYLCASSLEGTPRSCNSPLHFGNGTRLTVT.

The chain employs TRBV3-1 and TRBJ1-1; D gene uncertain. The V end was cut by 5 bases, the J end by 1 base, with 11 bases between. This CDR3 has 14 amino acids. Germline assignment: CDR1 LGHDT and CDR2 YNNKEL (reference sequence). The CDR3 DNA reads as TGTGCCAGCAGCGATAAGGGCAGGAACACTGAAGCTTTCTTT. It translates to CASSDKGRNTEAFF.

The chain is built from TRBV7-9 and TRBJ1-3, with D perhaps matching TRBD1 (6 bases). The length of the CDR3 is 16 residues. From germline, CDR1 is SEHNR and CDR2 FQNEAQ (reference sequence). V was clipped by 1 base and J by 0 bases, with 10 bases between them. As DNA, the CDR3 is TGTGCCAGCAGCTTAGGAGACAGGTACTCTGGAAACACCATATATTTT. Encoded protein: CASSLGDRYSGNTIYF.

This rearrangement joins TRBV6-5 to TRBJ1-1; tentative D call: TRBD1 (5 bases). Deletions cut 1 base from V and 0 bases from J, with 18 bases between. Germline V gene data show CDR1 as MNHEY and CDR2 as SVGAGI. The CDR3 extends over 18 amino acids. The CDR3 sequence is CASSYFLAGGDLNTEAFF. The CDR3 region has the DNA TGTGCCAGCAGTTACTTTTTGGCCGGGGGTGACTTGAACACTGAAGCTTTCTTT.

The CDR3 region is CASSVASKGRQGYTF. The CDR3 DNA sequence: TGTGCCAGCAGCGTAGCTTCCAAAGGCCGGCAAGGCTACACCTTC. This chain connects TRBV9 to TRBJ1-2; D gene unclear. Trimming left V 0 bases short and J 8 bases short, with 17 bases between. There are 15 residues in the CDR3. CDR1 is SGDLS and CDR2 is YYNGEE in the germline V gene.

This clonotype occurred many times. For the CDR3, the DNA is TGTGCCAGCGGATTACGGACAGGGTCGGGCTATGGCTACACCTTC. This sequence encodes CASGLRTGSGYGYTF. The chain is built from TRBV28 and TRBJ1-2, with 8 nucleotides matching TRBD1. Germline V gene lookup returns CDR1 MDHEN and CDR2 SYDVKM. The CDR3 runs to 15 residues. V gave up 8 bases and J gave up 4 bases; unmatched junction bases: 12.

This clonotype turned up a few times. This chain joins TRBV4-1 and TRBJ2-1; the D is unclear. V shed 3 bases and J shed 9 bases, with 9 bases lying between them. CDR1 MGHRA and CDR2 YSYEKL come from the germline V gene. The CDR3 is made up of 12 amino acids. Written as DNA, the CDR3 is TGCGCCAGCAGCCATATAAGGCGTGAGCAGTTCTTC. It encodes CASSHIRREQFF.

This clonotype was counted a few times. The V call is TRBV7-8, the J call TRBJ2-1, with D possibly called TRBD1 or TRBD2 (6 bases each). The germline V gene encodes CDR1 SGHVS and CDR2 FQNEAQ. The CDR3 is made up of 14 amino acids. Deletions cut 2 bases from V and 6 bases from J, with 11 bases between. In nucleotides, the CDR3 is TGTGCCAGCAGCTTACGGGGGCAAAGCAATGAGCAGTTCTTC. Protein: CASSLRGQSNEQFF. Complete variable domain (other parts from reference TRBV7-8 and TRBJ2-1): GAGVSQSPRYKVAKRGQDVALRCDPISGHVSLFWYQQALGQGPEFLTYFQNEAQLDKSGLPSDRFFAERPEGSVSTLKIQRTQQEDSAVYLCASSLRGQSNEQFFGPGTRLTVL.

This clonotype was found many times. The chain joins TRBV6-1 to TRBJ2-7, with a tentative D call TRBD2 (5 bases). Looked up from germline, CDR1 is MNHNS and CDR2 is SASEGT. This CDR3 region has 15 residues. V lost 5 bases, J lost 2 bases, and 16 bases lay in between. The CDR3 sequence is CASSPGRRMAYEQYF. CDR3 in DNA: TGTGCCAGCAGTCCGGGAAGGAGGATGGCCTACGAGCAGTACTTC.